This passage covers 8 T cell receptor beta chains from one sample sequenced in a study of shared clonotypes between healthy human individuals (dated by TCRdb to the early 2020s). Library preparation was by the immunoSEQ multiplex PCR assay. TCRdb holds this immuneACCESS table with in-frame rearrangements only. Some clones are missing; in checked studies, unresolved V genes explain under half, and the rest has no known cause. Across this sample there are about 2.4 million clones, with more than 85% seen only once. In total, the top ten clones hold approximately 0.36% of the sample. The sample consisted of naive CD4+ T cells from PBMCs. Sample cell subset or site, as interpreted from the label and publication: CD45RA+ positively selected. These receptors were taken from a man aged 18 to 30 in good health. Some clones in this sample may be carry-over from other donors' samples.

V usage is TRBV15 and J usage is TRBJ2-2; no clear D. Per germline, CDR1 LNHNV and CDR2 YYDKDF (reference sequence). Trimming left V 5 bases short and J 4 bases short, with 11 bases between. The CDR3 has 14 residues. For the CDR3, the DNA is TGTGCCACCAGCTCCCGTCCCGCCACCGGGGAGCTGTTTTTT. It specifies CATSSRPATGELFF.

A note on this clone: Distinct nucleotide sequences in the sample also encode this CDR3. The chain joins TRBV9 to TRBJ1-4; D ambiguous. V lost 1 base to trimming and J lost 0 bases, with 7 bases between them. The CDR3 loop spans 15 amino acids. Germline V gives CDR1 SGDLS, CDR2 YYNGEE. This chain's CDR3 is CASSVSSATNEKLFF. In DNA, the CDR3 is TGTGCCAGCAGCGTATCCAGTGCAACTAATGAAAAACTGTTTTTT.

The chain couples TRBV28 to TRBJ1-3; 7 bases are a match to TRBD1. The V segment lost 3 bases and the J segment 0 bases; nucleotides outside the gene matches: 11. CDR1 is MDHEN, CDR2 SYDVKM, per germline. CDR3 size: 18 residues. CDR3 protein: CASSFGLFGQDSGNTIYF. CDR3 in DNA: TGTGCCAGCAGTTTTGGTCTGTTCGGACAGGACTCTGGAAACACCATATATTTT.

V and J are TRBV27 and TRBJ1-6; D perhaps matches TRBD1 (5 bases). The CDR3 is 14 amino acids. V was shortened by 0 bases and J by 7 bases, with 7 bases between the two germline ends. Germline loops: CDR1 MNHEY, CDR2 SMNVEV (reference sequence). The CDR3 region has the DNA TGTGCCAGCAGTTTATCGGGGGGGAATTCACCCCTCCACTTT. Translating it yields CASSLSGGNSPLHF.

The rearrangement joins TRBV29-1 to TRBJ1-1; D is unclear. The CDR3 is 14 residues long. CDR1 and CDR2 from the germline V gene are SQVTM and ANQGSEA. Trimming shortened V by 4 bases and J by 3 bases, and 15 bases separated the two germline ends. The CDR3 nucleotides read TGCAGCGTTGGCCCCATTCTTTGGGACACTGAAGCTTTCTTT. This gives the protein CSVGPILWDTEAFF.

This clone was counted a single time. The chain employs TRBV4-1 and TRBJ2-5; tentatively, D is TRBD2 (6 bases). Germline V CDR1 and CDR2: MGHRA, YSYEKL. The CDR3 length is 16 residues. Trimming cost V 4 bases and J 2 bases, with 17 bases left between them. CDR3 region: CASSLGRTGGQETQYF. The DNA for the CDR3 is TGCGCCAGCAGCCTGGGGAGGACTGGGGGGCAAGAGACCCAGTACTTC.

This chain uses TRBV2 with TRBJ2-7; D might be TRBD1 (6 bases). V gave up 3 bases and J gave up 3 bases, with 12 bases separating them. In germline, CDR1 is SNHLY, CDR2 FYNNEI. CDR3 length equals 14 residues. This CDR3 reads CASSDLTGSYEQYF. The CDR3 DNA sequence: TGTGCCAGCAGTGATTTAACAGGGAGCTACGAGCAGTACTTC.

J is TRBJ1-2 and V is TRBV7-2; TRBD1 matches at 7 bases. CDR3 length equals 15 residues. Per germline, CDR1 SGHTA and CDR2 FQGNSA. With V trimmed by 5 bases and J by 0 bases, 6 bases remained unmatched. The chain's CDR3 is CASSRGTDANYGYTF. CDR3 nucleotide sequence: TGTGCCAGCAGCCGCGGGACAGACGCTAACTATGGCTACACCTTC.